One T cell receptor beta chain is described in this entry. Its antigen is unknown. The CDR3 extends over 19 amino acids. From germline, CDR1 is WNHNN and CDR2 SYGVQD (reference sequence). The germline V and J ends were trimmed by 0 bases and 3 bases, with 23 bases remaining between them. This PCR relied on a set of 60 Vbeta primers and 13 Jbeta primers. Using immunoSEQ multiplex PCR, the repertoire was profiled, and TCRdb retains in-frame clones only, with some absent. The data hold some 200,000 clones, with 70% to 85% observed a single time. The data originate from a study of cytomegalovirus exposure and HLA in healthy donors. General study points: A further, later analysis showed that HLA-associated TCR beta chains (compared with equally common others) were more clonally expanded.

The clonotype comes from a girl aged 2 to 10 in good health and CMV-seronegative. Input material: PBMCs. V usage is TRBV10-1 and J usage is TRBJ1-1, with no clear D. The CDR3 protein is CASSESTGMGAAEDTEAFF. Here the CDR3 DNA reads TGCGCCAGCAGTGAGTCAACGGGTATGGGAGCAGCCGAAGACACTGAAGCTTTCTTT.